One and the same sample provided the 8 T cell receptor beta chains below, sequenced in a study of beta chain features in type 1 diabetes. Regarding the study as a whole: Shorter TCRB CDR3s, moderately but significantly so, marked every one of the four CD4+ subsets in Type 1 diabetes patients.

The sequenced template was cDNA made from the entire isolated RNA. The protocol was immunoSEQ multiplex PCR, while the TCRdb copy is restricted to in-frame clones and leaves out a portion. The table has hundreds of thousands of clones, 11% seen once; the top ten hold more than 0.015%. Antigens for these TCRs are unknown. What was sequenced was naive CD4+ T cells from blood. Receptors were obtained from a young man with type 1 diabetes.

The chain uses TRBV14 and TRBJ2-1; 7 nucleotides align to TRBD2. The V and J ends lost 7 bases and 7 bases, in that order; junction bases with no gene match: 7. This CDR3 has 13 residues. Germline CDR1 is SGHDN and CDR2 is FVKESK. CDR3 residues: CASINSGGNEQFF. As DNA, the CDR3 is TGTGCCAGCATCAACTCGGGGGGTAATGAGCAGTTCTTC.

The chain is built from TRBV5-4 and TRBJ2-1, with D tentatively TRBD2 (6 bases). Germline V CDR1 and CDR2: SGHNT, YYREEE (reference sequence). Between the trimmed V and J ends, which lost 3 bases and 10 bases, there was a span of 11 bases. This CDR3 is built from 12 residues. In nucleotides, the CDR3 is TGTGCCAGCAGCTCTAGCGTGCGGGAGCAGTTCTTC. As protein: CASSSSVREQFF.

This clone occurred a few times. The rearrangement links TRBV7-2 to TRBJ2-7; the D gene is possibly TRBD1 (5 bases). The germline gives CDR1 SGHTA, CDR2 FQGNSA. The CDR3 runs 14 residues. The V and J ends lost 3 bases and 2 bases respectively, with 11 bases between them. The CDR3: CASSLGPFPYEQYF. CDR3 nucleotides: TGTGCCAGCAGCTTGGGGCCTTTCCCCTACGAGCAGTACTTC.

The genes are TRBV9 and TRBJ1-2; 10 nucleotides align to TRBD1. This CDR3 has 13 amino acids. The germline CDR1 and CDR2 sequences are SGDLS and YYNGEE. Trimming at V came to 3 bases and at J to 10 bases, leaving 6 bases not matched to a gene. The CDR3: CASSAQTGGDYTF. CDR3 DNA sequence: TGTGCCAGCAGCGCCCAGACAGGGGGCGACTACACCTTC.

A few counts support this clone. The J gene is TRBJ2-7, the V gene TRBV28; no definite D call. The CDR3 has 12 amino acids. In germline, CDR1 is MDHEN, CDR2 SYDVKM. Trimming took off 5 bases at V and 2 bases at J, with 7 bases between the two ends. The CDR3 DNA reads TGTGCCAGCAGTCCAGAAGCCTACGAGCAGTACTTC. It yields the protein CASSPEAYEQYF.

The chain carries TRBV5-4 and TRBJ2-3, with TRBD1 matching 10 bases. After removal of 6 bases from V and 2 bases from J, the junction contained 9 bases not matched to a gene. The CDR3 has 16 amino acids. Germline CDR1 reads SGHNT; CDR2 reads YYREEE (reference sequence). The CDR3 DNA is TGTGCCAGCAAACAAGGACAGGGGGGCGTCACAGATACGCAGTATTTT. Its protein product is CASKQGQGGVTDTQYF.

The chain combines TRBV4-1 with TRBJ2-4; TRBD2 might be the D (6 bases). Germline values: CDR1 MGHRA, CDR2 YSYEKL. The ends were cut back, 4 bases at V and 7 bases at J, with 17 bases in the middle. The CDR3 runs 15 residues. DNA for the CDR3: TGCGCCAGCAGCCCTATAACCGGGGGAAAGAACATTCAGTACTTC. Its protein product is CASSPITGGKNIQYF.

The gene calls are TRBV7-9 and TRBJ1-3; D ambiguous. CDR3 length: 15 residues. Germline V gives CDR1 SEHNR, CDR2 FQNEAQ (reference sequence). The V end lost 3 bases, the J end lost 1 base, and 10 bases lay between the germline ends. The chain's CDR3 is CASSLARTSGNTIYF. The CDR3 bases are TGTGCCAGCAGCTTGGCCAGGACTTCTGGAAACACCATATATTTT.